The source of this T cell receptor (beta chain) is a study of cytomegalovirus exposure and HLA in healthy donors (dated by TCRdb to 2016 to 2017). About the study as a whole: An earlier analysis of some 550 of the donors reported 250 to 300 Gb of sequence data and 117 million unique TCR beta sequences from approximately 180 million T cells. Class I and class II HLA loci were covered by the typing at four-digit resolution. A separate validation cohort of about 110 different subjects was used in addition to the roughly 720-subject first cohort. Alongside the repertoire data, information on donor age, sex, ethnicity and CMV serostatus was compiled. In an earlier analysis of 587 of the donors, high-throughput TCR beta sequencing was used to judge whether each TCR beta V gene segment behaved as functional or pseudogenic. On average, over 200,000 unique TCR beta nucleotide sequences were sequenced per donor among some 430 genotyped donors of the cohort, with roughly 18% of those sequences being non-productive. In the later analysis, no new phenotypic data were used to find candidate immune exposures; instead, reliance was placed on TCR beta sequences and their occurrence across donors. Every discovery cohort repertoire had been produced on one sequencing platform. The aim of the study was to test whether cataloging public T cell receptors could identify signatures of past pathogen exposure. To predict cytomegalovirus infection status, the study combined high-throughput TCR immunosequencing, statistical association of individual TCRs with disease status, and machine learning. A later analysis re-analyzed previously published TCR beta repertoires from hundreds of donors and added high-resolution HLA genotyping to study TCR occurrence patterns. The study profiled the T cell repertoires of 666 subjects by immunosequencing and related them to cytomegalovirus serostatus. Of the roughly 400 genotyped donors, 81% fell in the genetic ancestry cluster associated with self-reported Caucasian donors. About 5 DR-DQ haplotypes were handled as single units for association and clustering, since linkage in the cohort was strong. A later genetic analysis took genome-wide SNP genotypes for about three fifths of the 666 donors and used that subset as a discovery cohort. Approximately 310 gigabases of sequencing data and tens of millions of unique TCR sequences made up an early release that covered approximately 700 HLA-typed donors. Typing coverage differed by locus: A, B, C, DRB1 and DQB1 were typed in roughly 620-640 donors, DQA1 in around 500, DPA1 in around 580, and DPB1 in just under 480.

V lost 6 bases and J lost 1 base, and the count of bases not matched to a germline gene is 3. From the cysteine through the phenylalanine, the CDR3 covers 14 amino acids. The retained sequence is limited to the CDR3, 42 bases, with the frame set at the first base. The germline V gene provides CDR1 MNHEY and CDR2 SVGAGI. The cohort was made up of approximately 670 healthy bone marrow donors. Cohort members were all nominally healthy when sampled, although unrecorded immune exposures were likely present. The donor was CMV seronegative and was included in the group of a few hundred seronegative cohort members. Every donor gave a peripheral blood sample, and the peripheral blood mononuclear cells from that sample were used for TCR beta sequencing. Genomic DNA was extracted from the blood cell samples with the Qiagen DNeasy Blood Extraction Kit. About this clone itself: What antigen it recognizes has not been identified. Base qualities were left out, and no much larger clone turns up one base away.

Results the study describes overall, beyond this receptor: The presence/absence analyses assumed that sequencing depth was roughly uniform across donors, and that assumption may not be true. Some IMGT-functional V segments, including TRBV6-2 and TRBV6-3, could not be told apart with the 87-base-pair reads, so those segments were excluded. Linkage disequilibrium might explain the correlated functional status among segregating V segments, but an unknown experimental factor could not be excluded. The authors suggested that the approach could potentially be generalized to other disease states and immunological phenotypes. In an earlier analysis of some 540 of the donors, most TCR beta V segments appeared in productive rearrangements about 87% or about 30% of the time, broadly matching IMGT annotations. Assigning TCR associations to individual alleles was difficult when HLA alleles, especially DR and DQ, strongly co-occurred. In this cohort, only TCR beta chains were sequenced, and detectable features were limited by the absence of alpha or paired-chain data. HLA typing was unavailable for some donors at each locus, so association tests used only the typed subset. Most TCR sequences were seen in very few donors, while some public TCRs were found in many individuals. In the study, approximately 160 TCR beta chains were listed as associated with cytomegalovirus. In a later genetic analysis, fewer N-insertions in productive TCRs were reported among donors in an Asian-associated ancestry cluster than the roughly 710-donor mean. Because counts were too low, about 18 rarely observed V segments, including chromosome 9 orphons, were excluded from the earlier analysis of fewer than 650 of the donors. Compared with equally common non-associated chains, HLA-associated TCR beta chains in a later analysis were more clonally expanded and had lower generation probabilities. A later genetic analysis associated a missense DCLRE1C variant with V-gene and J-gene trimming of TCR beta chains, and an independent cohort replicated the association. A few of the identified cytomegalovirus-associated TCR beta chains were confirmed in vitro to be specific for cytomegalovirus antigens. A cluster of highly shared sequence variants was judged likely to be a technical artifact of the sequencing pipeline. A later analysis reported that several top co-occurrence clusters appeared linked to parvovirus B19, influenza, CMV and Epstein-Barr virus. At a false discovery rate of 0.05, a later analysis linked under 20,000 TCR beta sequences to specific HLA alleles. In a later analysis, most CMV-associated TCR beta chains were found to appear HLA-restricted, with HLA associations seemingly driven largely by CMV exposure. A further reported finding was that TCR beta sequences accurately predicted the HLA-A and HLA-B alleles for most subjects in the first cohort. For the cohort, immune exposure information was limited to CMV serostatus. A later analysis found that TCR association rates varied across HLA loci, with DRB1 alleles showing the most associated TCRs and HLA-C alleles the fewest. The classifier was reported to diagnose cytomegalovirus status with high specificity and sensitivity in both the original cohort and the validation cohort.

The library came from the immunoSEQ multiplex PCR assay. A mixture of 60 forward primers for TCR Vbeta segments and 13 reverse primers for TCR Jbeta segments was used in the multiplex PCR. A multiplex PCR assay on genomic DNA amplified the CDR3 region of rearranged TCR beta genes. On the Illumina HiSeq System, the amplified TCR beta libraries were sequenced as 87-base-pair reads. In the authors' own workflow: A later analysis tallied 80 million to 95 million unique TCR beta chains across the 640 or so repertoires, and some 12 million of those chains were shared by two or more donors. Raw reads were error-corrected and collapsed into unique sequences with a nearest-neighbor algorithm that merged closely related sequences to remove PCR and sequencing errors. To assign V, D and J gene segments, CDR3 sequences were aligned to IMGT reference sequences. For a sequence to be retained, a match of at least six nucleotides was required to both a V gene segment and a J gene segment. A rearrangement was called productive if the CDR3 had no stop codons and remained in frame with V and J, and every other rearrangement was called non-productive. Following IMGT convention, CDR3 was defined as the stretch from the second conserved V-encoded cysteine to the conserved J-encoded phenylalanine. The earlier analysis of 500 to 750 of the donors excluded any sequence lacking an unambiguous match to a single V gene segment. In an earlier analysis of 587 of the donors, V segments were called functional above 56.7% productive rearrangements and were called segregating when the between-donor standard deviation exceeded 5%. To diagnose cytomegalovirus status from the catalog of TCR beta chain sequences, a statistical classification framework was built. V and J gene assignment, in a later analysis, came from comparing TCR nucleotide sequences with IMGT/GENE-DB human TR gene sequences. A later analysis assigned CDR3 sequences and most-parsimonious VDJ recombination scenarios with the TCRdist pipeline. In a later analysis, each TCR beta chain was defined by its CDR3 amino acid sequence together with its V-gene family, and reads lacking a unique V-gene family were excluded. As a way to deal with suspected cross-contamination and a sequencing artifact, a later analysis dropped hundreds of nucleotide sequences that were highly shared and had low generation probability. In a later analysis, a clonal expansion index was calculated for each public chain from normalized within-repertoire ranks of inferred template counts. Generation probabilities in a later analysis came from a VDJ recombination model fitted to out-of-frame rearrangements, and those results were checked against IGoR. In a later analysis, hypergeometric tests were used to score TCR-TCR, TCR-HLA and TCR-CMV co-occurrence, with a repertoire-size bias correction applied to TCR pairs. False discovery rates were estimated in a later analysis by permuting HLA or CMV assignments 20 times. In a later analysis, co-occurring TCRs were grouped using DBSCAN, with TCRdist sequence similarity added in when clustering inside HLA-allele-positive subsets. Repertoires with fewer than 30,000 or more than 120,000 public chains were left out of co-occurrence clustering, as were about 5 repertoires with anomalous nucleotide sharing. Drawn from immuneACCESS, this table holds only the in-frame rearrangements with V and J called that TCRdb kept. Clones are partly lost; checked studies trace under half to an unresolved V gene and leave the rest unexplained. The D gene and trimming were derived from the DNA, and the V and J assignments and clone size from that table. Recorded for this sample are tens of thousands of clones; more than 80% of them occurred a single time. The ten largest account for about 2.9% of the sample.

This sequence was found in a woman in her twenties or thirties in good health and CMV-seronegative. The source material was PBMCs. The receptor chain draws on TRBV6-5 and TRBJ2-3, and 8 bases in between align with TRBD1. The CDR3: CASRGQGGTDTQYF. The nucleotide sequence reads TGTGCCAGCAGAGGACAGGGAGGCACAGATACGCAGTATTTT.